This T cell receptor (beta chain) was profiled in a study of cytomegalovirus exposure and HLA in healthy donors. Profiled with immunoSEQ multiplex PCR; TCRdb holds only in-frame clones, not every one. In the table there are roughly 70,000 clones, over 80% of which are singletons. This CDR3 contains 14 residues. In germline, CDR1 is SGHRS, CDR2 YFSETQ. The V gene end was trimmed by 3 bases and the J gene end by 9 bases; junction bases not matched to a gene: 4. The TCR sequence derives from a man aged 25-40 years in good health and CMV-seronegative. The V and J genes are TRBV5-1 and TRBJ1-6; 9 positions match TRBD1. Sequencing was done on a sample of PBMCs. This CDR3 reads CASSSGQGTSPLHF. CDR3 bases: TGCGCCAGCAGCTCGGGACAGGGTACTTCACCCCTCCACTTT.